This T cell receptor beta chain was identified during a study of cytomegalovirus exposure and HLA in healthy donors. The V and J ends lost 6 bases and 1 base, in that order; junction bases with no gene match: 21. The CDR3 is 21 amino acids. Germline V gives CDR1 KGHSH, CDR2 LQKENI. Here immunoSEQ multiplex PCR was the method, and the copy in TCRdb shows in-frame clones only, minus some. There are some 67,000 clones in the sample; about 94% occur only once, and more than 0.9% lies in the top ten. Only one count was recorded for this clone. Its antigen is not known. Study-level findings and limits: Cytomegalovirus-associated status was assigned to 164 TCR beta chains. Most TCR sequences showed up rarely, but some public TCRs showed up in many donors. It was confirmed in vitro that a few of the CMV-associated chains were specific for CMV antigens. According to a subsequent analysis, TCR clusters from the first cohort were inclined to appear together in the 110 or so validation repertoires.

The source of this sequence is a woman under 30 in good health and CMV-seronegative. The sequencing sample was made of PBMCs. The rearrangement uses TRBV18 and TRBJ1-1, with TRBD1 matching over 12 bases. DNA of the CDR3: TGTGCCAGCTCGCAGTTGGCTACCTTCCGGGACAGGGGGCTATCGAACACTGAAGCTTTCTTT. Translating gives CASSQLATFRDRGLSNTEAFF.